Listed below are T cell receptor beta chains from one sample, sequenced in a study of identical twins. TCRdb used MiXCR to reprocess the 5' RACE reads, holding one entry per CDR3 protein. The sample carries more than 1.5 million distinct CDR3 sequences, under 35% recorded once. Sequenced: cord blood. These receptor sequences come from a newborn girl in good health. Both conserved end residues are part of each CDR3. D genes are given only for firm matches. Clone size is not always given. Where it is, it says once, few, many or a class for expanded clones.

>TRBV6-7|-|TRBJ2-3|-
TGTGCCAGCAGTTACTCCCCCTCTCTTATCTACAGGGCAACTAGCACAGATACGCAGTATTTT
CASSYSPSLIYRATSTDTQYF
>TRBV4-1|TRBD1|TRBJ1-4|-
TGCGCCAGCAGCCAAGACAGGACAGGGGGCTACGAAAAACTGTTTTTT
CASSQDRTGGYEKLFF
>TRBV5-1|TRBD1|TRBJ2-2|-
TGCGCCAGCAAGGGGGCCGCGAACACCGGGGAGCTGTTTTTT
CASKGAANTGELFF
>TRBV12-5|-|TRBJ2-3|-
TGTGCTAGTGGCCGGGACCCATCCGATGGTACGCAGTATTTT
CASGRDPSDGTQYF
>TRBV2|-|TRBJ1-6|few
TGTGCCAGCAGTGAAATGGTAGTGAGGGATTCACCCCTCCACTTT
CASSEMVVRDSPLHF
>TRBV7-2|TRBD2|TRBJ2-1|-
TGTGCCAGCACCAAGGGACTAGCGGCCTACAATGAGCAGTTCTTC
CASTKGLAAYNEQFF
>TRBV5-5|-|TRBJ1-6|few
TGTGCCAGCAGCTTCTCTAGCGAGGATTCACCCCTCCACTTT
CASSFSSEDSPLHF
>TRBV15|-|TRBJ2-7|many
TGTGCCACCAGCAGAGATCTGGTTAGCGACGAGCAGTACTTC
CATSRDLVSDEQYF
>TRBV10-3|TRBD2|TRBJ2-1|-
TGTGCCATCAGTGGCGGGACTAGCGGATCTTACAATGAGCAGTTCTTC
CAISGGTSGSYNEQFF
>TRBV28|-|TRBJ2-2|-
TGTGCCAGCAGTTTGCAGCCCACCACCGGGGAGCTGTTTTTT
CASSLQPTTGELFF
>TRBV6-6|-|TRBJ2-3|-
TGTGCCAGCAGTGCCGAGACAGATACGCAGTATTTT
CASSAETDTQYF
>TRBV15|-|TRBJ1-2|-
TGTGCCACCAGCGGAGATACAGCCGCTAACTATGGCTACACCTTC
CATSGDTAANYGYTF
>TRBV29-1|TRBD1|TRBJ1-5|many
TGCAGCGTTGGACAGGGCGGCAATCAGCCCCAGCATTTT
CSVGQGGNQPQHF
>TRBV6-6|TRBD2|TRBJ2-3|many
TGTGCCACAGCGGTAACTAGCGGGGTACAGGATACGCAGTATTTT
CATAVTSGVQDTQYF
>TRBV20-1|-|TRBJ2-7|few
TGCAGTGCTAGCCCCATGAGGCAGTACTTC
CSASPMRQYF
>TRBV6-4|TRBD1|TRBJ2-2|-
TGTGCCAGCGCCCTCCAGGGGGCGAACACCGGGGAGCTGTTTTTT
CASALQGANTGELFF
>TRBV5-6|-|TRBJ1-1|-
TGTGCCAGCAGCTTGAGGGGGGCGCGGATTGAAGCTTTCTTT
CASSLRGARIEAFF
>TRBV20-1|-|TRBJ2-5|-
TGCAGTGCCCGGAGGGGTCACGAGACCCAGTACTTC
CSARRGHETQYF
>TRBV5-1|TRBD1|TRBJ1-4|-
TGCGCCAGCAGCTTTTTCGGACAGGGGGCTAATGAAAAACTGTTTTTT
CASSFFGQGANEKLFF
>TRBV7-2|-|TRBJ1-2|many
TGTGCCAGCAGCTTGTCCGGGCGAGGCTACACCTTC
CASSLSGRGYTF
>TRBV5-1|-|TRBJ2-6|-
TGCGCCAGCAGCTGGGGAGGCTCTGGGGCCGACGTCCTGACTTTC
CASSWGGSGADVLTF
>TRBV7-2|-|TRBJ1-2|-
TGTGCCAGCAGCTTTACACAGGCTAACTATGGCTACACCTTC
CASSFTQANYGYTF
>TRBV4-2|-|TRBJ2-3|many
TGTGCCAGCAGCCAAGATCCGGGAGGCACAGATACGCAGTATTTT
CASSQDPGGTDTQYF
>TRBV27|-|TRBJ2-2|-
-
CASSTSNTGELFF
>TRBV4-2|TRBD1|TRBJ1-6|-
TGTGCCAGCAGCCACGAGCCCGGGACAGGGAATAATTCACCCCTCCACTTT
CASSHEPGTGNNSPLHF
>TRBV21-1|-|TRBJ1-1|-
TGTGCCAGTACTTCTTCAGGGGGCACTGAAGCTTTCTTT
CASTSSGGTEAFF
>TRBV18|-|TRBJ1-1|-
TGTGCCAGCTCACCAAATAAGGGGGCTGAAGCTTTCTTT
CASSPNKGAEAFF
>TRBV20-1|TRBD1|TRBJ2-1|few
TGCAGTGCAAGAAGGTGGGACAGGGGGTACAATGAGCAGTTCTTC
CSARRWDRGYNEQFF
>TRBV10-3|TRBD2|TRBJ2-1|-
TGTGCCATACTTAGCGGGAGTGTAAGCTACAATGAGCAGTTCTTC
CAILSGSVSYNEQFF
>TRBV4-2|-|TRBJ2-1|few
TGTGCCAGCAGCCAAGAGCCTTCTAAGAATGAGCAGTTCTTC
CASSQEPSKNEQFF
>TRBV29-1|-|TRBJ2-7|few
TGCAGCGTTGGCTGGGAGACCGAGCAGTACTTC
CSVGWETEQYF
>TRBV13|-|TRBJ2-1|few
-
CASSLPPAVAGGIGEQFF
>TRBV2|-|TRBJ1-2|-
TGTGCCAGCAAGGTTCAGGGCAACTATGGCTACACCTTC
CASKVQGNYGYTF
>TRBV24-1|-|TRBJ1-2|-
TGTGCCACCAGTGATCGAGCCGACTATGGCTACACCTTC
CATSDRADYGYTF
>TRBV19|-|TRBJ1-5|-
TGTGCCAGCGCCGGGACACTCAATCAGCCCCAGCATTTT
CASAGTLNQPQHF
>TRBV25-1|-|TRBJ2-7|-
TGTGCCAGCAGTGAAGTAGGCAGATCCTACGAGCAGTACTTC
CASSEVGRSYEQYF
>TRBV20-1|TRBD1|TRBJ2-7|few
TGCAGTGCTAGCAAAGGGACAGCGTTCTCCTACGAGCAGTACTTC
CSASKGTAFSYEQYF
>TRBV7-8|TRBD1|TRBJ1-6|few
TGTGCCAGCAGCCCCACAGGGGGCGGTAATTCACCCCTCCACTTT
CASSPTGGGNSPLHF
>TRBV10-3|-|TRBJ1-5|many
TGTGCCATCAGTGAGTCTAGTTTCCGGGCTAATCAGCCCCAGCATTTT
CAISESSFRANQPQHF
>TRBV2|TRBD2|TRBJ2-1|-
TGTGCCAGCAGCCTCCCGGCAGCGGGGTTCAATGAGCAGTTCTTC
CASSLPAAGFNEQFF
>TRBV4-1|-|TRBJ2-1|few
TGCGCCAGCAGCCAACAACAGGTCAATGAGCAGTTCTTC
CASSQQQVNEQFF
>TRBV15|TRBD1|TRBJ2-7|few
TGTGCCACCAGCAGAGTTTCGGGACAGTACGAGCAGTACTTC
CATSRVSGQYEQYF
>TRBV7-2|-|TRBJ2-5|-
TGTGCCAGCAGTTTAGCCGGACAGTTGGAGACCCAGTACTTC
CASSLAGQLETQYF
>TRBV5-1|TRBD2|TRBJ2-5|once
TGCGCCAGCAGCTTAGGAGTAGCGGGGACCCAAGAGACCCAGTACTTC
CASSLGVAGTQETQYF
>TRBV7-2|-|TRBJ2-5|-
TGTGCCAGCAGCTTGACCTGGACAGACTACAATGAGCAGTACTTC
CASSLTWTDYNEQYF
>TRBV4-1|TRBD2|TRBJ2-3|-
TGCGCCAGCAGCCACCTAGCGGGAGGTTTTACGGCAGATACGCAGTATTTT
CASSHLAGGFTADTQYF
>TRBV7-8|TRBD1|TRBJ2-3|-
TGTGCCAGCAGCTTAGGGGGACAGGTCACAGATACGCAGTATTTT
CASSLGGQVTDTQYF
>TRBV20-1|-|TRBJ1-5|-
TGCAGTGCTACCATATTACACACGTTTAGCAATCAGCCCCAGCATTTT
CSATILHTFSNQPQHF
>TRBV12-3/TRBV12-4|-|TRBJ2-6|many
TGTGCCAGCAGCTTGGCGGGAACTGGGGCCAACGTCCTGACTTTC
CASSLAGTGANVLTF
>TRBV3-1|-|TRBJ1-5|-
TGTGCCAGCAGCCAAATGCCGGGAACCTTCAATCAGCCCCAGCATTTT
CASSQMPGTFNQPQHF